This T cell receptor (beta chain) was recovered during a study of blood T cell repertoires in COVID-19. At the level of the study: Sites across the United States, Italy and Spain contributed samples from acute and convalescent COVID-19.

The ends lost 5 bases at V and 5 bases at J; junction bases unmatched: 10. This CDR3 is built from 14 residues. CDR1 and CDR2 (germline): GTSNPN, SVGIG (reference sequence). Patients at the Seattle site were enrolled during active infection and followed longitudinally. Original analysis: Researchers report that nucleated cell counts were estimated from reference gene primer amplification. Profiling relied on immunoSEQ multiplex PCR, and the TCRdb table lists in-frame clones only, not all of them. From that table come the V and J calls and clone size; the DNA was used to work out D and trimming. Of approximately 170,000 clones listed, 84% are singletons.

The sequencing input was peripheral blood. The rearrangement links TRBV30 to TRBJ2-3, with 7 bases matching TRBD2. This TCR derives from a woman in her 70s with COVID-19, enrolled during active disease. The CDR3 reads CAWVGGRERDTQYF. CDR3 coding DNA: TGTGCCTGGGTCGGAGGGAGGGAGAGAGATACGCAGTATTTT.